The TCR beta chain under discussion was sequenced for a study of Graves' ophthalmopathy and Graves' hyperthyroidism. The authors amplified TCR beta CDR3 regions from RNA transcripts. First-round RT-PCR relied on HTBI primers, and a second-round multiplex PCR came next. One entry per CDR3 protein, called by TCRdb with MiXCR from the multiplex PCR reads. The top ten hold about 7% of the sample, which has 300,000 to 500,000 distinct CDR3 sequences, 15% seen once. Germline assignment: CDR1 DFQATT and CDR2 SNEGSKA (reference sequence). The CDR3 totals 14 residues. This clonotype was seen repeatedly, ten times or more. Its cognate antigen is unknown. One end of the junction is discordant with germline, which a read error may explain. Overall study findings and caveats: With over 85% sensitivity and more than 75% specificity, a 13-signature model separated ophthalmopathy from stable hyperthyroidism. Also, most clonotypes expanded in the thyroid above 0.001 frequency appeared in blood.

Pregnancy or lactation, uncontrolled infections and other autoimmune diseases were grounds for excluding patients. The authors diagnosed from clinical symptoms, serum thyroxine, TRAb, thyroid ultrasound and orbital computed tomography. Source material: peripheral blood. The sequence was obtained from a woman aged 18 to 35 with stable Graves' hyperthyroidism. This rearrangement joins TRBV20-1 to TRBJ2-5; 7 nucleotides line up with TRBD1. As DNA, the CDR3 is TGCAGTGCCGTAGTTCAGGGGGACACACAGCGGTTAGGCTTC. As protein: CSAVVQGDTQRLGF.